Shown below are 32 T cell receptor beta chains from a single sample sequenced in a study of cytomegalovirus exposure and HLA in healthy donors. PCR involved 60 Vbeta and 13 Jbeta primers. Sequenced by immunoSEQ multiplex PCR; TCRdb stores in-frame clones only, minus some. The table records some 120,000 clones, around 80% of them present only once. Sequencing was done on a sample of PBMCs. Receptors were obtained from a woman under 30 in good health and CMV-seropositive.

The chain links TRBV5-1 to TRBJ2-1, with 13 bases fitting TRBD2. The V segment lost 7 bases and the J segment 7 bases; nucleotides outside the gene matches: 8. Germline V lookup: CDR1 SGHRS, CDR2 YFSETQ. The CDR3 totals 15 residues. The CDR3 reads CASFAGTSGENEQFF. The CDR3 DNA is TGCGCCAGCTTCGCCGGGACTAGCGGGGAAAATGAGCAGTTCTTC.

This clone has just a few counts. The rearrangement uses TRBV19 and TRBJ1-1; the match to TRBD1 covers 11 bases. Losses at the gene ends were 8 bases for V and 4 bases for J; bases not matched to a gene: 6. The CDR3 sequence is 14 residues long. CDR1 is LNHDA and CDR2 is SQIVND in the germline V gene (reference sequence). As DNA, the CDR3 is TGTGCCAGTGGACAGGGGGCTGAGGGCACTGAAGCTTTCTTT. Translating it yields CASGQGAEGTEAFF.

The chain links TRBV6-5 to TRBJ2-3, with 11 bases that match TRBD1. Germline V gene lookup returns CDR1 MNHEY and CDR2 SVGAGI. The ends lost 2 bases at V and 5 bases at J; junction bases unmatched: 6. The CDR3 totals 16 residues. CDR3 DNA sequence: TGTGCCAGCAGTTACATTCGGACAGGGGGCGAAGATACGCAGTATTTT. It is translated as CASSYIRTGGEDTQYF.

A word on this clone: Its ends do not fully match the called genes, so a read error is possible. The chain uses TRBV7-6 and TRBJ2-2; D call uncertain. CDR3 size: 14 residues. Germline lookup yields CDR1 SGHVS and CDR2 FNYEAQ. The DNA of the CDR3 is TGTGCCAGCAGTTTAGATCCCTCCACCGGGGAGCTGTTTTTT. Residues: CASSLDPSTGELFF.

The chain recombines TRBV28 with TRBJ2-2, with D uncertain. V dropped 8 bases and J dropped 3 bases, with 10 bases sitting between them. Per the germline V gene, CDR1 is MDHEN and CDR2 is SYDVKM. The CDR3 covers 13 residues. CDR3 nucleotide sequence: TGTGCCAGCCAAGAGTTCTACACCGGGGAGCTGTTTTTT. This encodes CASQEFYTGELFF.

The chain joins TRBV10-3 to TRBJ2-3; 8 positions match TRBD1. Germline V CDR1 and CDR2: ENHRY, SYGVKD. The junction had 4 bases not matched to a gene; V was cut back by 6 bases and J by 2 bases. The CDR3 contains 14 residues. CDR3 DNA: TGTGCCATCAGGGGACAGGTAACCACAGATACGCAGTATTTT. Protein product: CAIRGQVTTDTQYF.

The DNA for the CDR3 is TGTGCCAGCAGCTTGGAGGCAGGGAATGAAAAACTGTTTTTT. Translated, it gives CASSLEAGNEKLFF. This rearrangement joins TRBV5-8 to TRBJ1-4, with a possible D match to TRBD1 (5 bases). V was trimmed by 0 bases and J by 5 bases, leaving 8 bases between them. The germline CDR1 and CDR2 sequences are SGHTS and YDEGEE. The CDR3 length is 14 residues.

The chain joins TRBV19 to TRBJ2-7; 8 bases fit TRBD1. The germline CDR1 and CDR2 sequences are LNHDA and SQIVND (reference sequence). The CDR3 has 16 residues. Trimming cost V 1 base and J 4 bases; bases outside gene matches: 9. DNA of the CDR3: TGTGCCAGTAGTATAGTTGCAGGGGGCGCTTTTTACGAGCAGTACTTC. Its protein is CASSIVAGGAFYEQYF.

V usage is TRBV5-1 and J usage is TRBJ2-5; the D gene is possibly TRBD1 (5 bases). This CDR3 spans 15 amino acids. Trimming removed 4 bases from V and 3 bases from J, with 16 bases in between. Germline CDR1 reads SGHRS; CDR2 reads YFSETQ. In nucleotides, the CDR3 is TGCGCCAGCAGCCTGTCAGGGCCATGGGAAGAGACCCAGTACTTC. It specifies CASSLSGPWEETQYF.

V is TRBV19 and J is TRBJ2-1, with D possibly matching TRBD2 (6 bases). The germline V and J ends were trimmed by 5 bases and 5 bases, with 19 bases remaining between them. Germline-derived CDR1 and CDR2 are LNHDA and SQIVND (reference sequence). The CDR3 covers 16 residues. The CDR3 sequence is CASSLSVGGRDNEQFF. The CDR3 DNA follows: TGTGCCAGTAGTTTAAGCGTCGGGGGAAGAGACAATGAGCAGTTCTTC.

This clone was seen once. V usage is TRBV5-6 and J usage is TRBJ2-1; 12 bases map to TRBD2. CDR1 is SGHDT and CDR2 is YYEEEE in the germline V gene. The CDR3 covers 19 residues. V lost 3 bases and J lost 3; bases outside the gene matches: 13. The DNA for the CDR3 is TGTGCCAGCAGCTCCGGACTAGCGGGATTTCGAAATCACTACAATGAGCAGTTCTTC. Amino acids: CASSSGLAGFRNHYNEQFF.

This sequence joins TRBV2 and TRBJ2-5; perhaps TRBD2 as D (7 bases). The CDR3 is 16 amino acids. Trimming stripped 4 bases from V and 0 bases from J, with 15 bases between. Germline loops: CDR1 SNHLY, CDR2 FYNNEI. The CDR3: CASSGGGPGNQETQYF. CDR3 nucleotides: TGTGCCAGCAGTGGCGGGGGCCCCGGAAACCAAGAGACCCAGTACTTC.

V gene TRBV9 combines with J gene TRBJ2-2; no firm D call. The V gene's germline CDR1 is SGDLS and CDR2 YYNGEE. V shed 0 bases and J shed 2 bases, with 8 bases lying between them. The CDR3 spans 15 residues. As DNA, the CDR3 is TGTGCCAGCAGCGTAGGAGCGATCAACACCGGGGAGCTGTTTTTT. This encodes CASSVGAINTGELFF.

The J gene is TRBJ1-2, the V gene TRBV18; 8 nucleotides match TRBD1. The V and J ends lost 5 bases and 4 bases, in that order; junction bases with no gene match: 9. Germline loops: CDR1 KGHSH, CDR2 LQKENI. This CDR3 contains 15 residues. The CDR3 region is CASSTSTGEVYGYTF. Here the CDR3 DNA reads TGTGCCAGCTCAACTTCGACAGGGGAGGTCTATGGCTACACCTTC.

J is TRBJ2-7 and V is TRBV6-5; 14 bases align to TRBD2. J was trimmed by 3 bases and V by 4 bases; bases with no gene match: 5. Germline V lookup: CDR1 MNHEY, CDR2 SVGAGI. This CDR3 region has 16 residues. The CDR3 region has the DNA TGTGCCAGCAGTTCTACTGGGACTAGCGGGAGCTACGAGCAGTACTTC. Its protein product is CASSSTGTSGSYEQYF.

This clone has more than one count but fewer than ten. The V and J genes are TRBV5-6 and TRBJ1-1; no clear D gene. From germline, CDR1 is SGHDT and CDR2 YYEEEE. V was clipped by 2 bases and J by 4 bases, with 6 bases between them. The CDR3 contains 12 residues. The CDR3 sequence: CASSFGSTEAFF. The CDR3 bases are TGTGCCAGCAGCTTCGGGAGCACTGAAGCTTTCTTT.

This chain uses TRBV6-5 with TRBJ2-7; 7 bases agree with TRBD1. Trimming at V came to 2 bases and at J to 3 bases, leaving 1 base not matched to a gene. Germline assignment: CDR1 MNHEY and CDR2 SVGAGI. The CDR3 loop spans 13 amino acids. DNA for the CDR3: TGTGCCAGCAGTTACCACAGGGGCTACGAGCAGTACTTC. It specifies CASSYHRGYEQYF.

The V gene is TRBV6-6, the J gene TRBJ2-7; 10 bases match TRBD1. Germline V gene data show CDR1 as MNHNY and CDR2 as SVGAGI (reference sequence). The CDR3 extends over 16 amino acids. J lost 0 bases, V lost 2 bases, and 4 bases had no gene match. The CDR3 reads CASSYDRTGGSYEQYF. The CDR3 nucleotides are TGTGCCAGCAGTTACGACAGGACAGGGGGCTCCTACGAGCAGTACTTC.

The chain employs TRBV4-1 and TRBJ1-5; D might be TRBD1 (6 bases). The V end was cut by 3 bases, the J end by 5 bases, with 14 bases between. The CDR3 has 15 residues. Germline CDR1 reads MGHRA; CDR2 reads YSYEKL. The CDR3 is CASSQLQGQDQPQHF. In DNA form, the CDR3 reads TGCGCCAGCAGCCAGCTCCAGGGGCAGGATCAGCCCCAGCATTTT.

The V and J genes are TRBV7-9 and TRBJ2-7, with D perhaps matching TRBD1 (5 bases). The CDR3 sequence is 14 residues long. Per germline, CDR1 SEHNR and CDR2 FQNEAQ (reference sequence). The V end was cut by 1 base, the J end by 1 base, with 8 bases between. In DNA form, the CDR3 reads TGTGCCAGCAGCTTAGTACAGGTTTCCTACGAGCAGTACTTC. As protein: CASSLVQVSYEQYF.

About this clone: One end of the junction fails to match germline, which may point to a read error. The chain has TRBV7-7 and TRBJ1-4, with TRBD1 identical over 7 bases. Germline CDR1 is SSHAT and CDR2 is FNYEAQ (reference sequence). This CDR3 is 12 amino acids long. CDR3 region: CASSQDRRRLFF. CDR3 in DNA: TGTGCTAGCAGTCAGGACAGGCGACGTCTGTTTTTT. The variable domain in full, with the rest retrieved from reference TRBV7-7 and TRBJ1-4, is GAGVSQSPRYKVTKRGQDVTLRCDPISSHATLYWYQQALGQGPEFLTYFNYEAQPDKSGLPSDRFSAERPEGSISTLTIQRTEQRDSAMYRCASSQDRRRLFFGSGTQLSVL.

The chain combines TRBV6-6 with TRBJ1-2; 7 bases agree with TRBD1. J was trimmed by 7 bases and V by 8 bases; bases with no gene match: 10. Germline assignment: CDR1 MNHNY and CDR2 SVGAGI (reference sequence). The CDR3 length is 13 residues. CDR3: CASGTDGRGGYTF. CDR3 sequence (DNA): TGTGCCAGCGGGACAGATGGCCGGGGTGGCTACACCTTC.

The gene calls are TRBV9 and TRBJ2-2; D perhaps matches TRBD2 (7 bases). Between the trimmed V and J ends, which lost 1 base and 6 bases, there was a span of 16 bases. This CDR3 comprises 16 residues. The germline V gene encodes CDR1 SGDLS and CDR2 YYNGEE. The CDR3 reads CASSVTYGGPPGELFF. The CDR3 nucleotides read TGTGCCAGCAGCGTAACATACGGGGGGCCCCCCGGGGAGCTGTTTTTT.

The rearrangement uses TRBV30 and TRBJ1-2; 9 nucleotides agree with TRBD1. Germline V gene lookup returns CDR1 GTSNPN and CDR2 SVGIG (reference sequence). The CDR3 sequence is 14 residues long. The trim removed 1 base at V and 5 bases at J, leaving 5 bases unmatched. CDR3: CAWSGTGELYGYTF. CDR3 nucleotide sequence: TGTGCCTGGAGTGGGACAGGGGAGTTATATGGCTACACCTTC.

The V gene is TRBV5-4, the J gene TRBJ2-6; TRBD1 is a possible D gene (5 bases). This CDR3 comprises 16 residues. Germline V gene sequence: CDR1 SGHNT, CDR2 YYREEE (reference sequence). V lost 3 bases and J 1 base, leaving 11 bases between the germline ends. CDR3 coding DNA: TGTGCCAGCAGCTGGAAGGGGATTTCTGGGGCCAACGTCCTGACTTTC. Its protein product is CASSWKGISGANVLTF.

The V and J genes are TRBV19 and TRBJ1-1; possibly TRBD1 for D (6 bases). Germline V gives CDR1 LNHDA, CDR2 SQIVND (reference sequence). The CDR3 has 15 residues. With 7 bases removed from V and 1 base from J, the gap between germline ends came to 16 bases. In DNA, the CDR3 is TGTGCCAGTACCCCTGTGGACAGTTCGAACACTGAAGCTTTCTTT. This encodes CASTPVDSSNTEAFF. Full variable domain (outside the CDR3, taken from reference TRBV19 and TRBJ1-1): DGGITQSPKYLFRKEGQNVTLSCEQNLNHDAMYWYRQDPGQGLRLIYYSQIVNDFQKGDIAEGYSVSREKKESFPLTVTSAQKNPTAFYLCASTPVDSSNTEAFFGQGTRLTVV.

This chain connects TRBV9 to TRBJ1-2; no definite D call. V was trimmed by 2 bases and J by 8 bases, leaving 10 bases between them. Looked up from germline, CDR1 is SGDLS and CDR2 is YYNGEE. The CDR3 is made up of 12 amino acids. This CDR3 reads CASSVLGGGYTF. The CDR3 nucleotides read TGTGCCAGCAGCGTCCTCGGAGGGGGCTACACCTTC.

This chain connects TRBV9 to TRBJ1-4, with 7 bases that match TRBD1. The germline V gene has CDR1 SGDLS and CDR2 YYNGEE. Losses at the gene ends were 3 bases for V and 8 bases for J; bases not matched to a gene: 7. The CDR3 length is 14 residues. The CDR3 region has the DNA TGTGCCAGCAGCGGTACAGGGGCTGGAGAAAAACTGTTTTTT. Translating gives CASSGTGAGEKLFF.

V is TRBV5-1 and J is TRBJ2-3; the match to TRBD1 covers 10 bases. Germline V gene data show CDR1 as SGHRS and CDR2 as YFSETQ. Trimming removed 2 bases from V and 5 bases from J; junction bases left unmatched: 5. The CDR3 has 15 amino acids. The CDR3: CASSLVGTGEDTQYF. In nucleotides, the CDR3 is TGCGCCAGCAGCTTAGTCGGGACAGGGGAAGATACGCAGTATTTT.

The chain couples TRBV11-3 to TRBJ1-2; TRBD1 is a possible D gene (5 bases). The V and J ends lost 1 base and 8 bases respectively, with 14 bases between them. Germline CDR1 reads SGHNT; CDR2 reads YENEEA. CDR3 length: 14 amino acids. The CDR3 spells CASSLGVQGRGYTF. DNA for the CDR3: TGTGCCAGCAGCTTAGGAGTCCAGGGTCGGGGCTACACCTTC.

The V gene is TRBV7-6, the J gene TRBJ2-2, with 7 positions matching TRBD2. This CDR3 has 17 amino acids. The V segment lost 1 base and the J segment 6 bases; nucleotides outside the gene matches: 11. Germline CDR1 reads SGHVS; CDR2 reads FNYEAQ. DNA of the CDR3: TGTGCCAGCAGCTTAGTGGAGGCGGGAGATCGTCCCGGGGAGCTGTTTTTT. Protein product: CASSLVEAGDRPGELFF.

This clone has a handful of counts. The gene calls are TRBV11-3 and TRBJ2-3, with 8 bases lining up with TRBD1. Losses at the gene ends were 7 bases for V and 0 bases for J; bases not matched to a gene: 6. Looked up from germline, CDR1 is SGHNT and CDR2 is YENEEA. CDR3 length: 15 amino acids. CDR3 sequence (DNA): TGTGCCAGCACCCAGGGACAGGCTAGCACAGATACGCAGTATTTT. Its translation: CASTQGQASTDTQYF.